This TCR beta chain was found in a study of shared clonotypes between healthy human individuals. Genomic DNA per cell subset filled all wells of several immunoSEQ plates. On sorted subsets, replicate PCRs used 150 to 250 ng DNA, or 25,000 to 35,000 T cell genomes. TCRdb keeps only in-frame clones here, not all; method: immunoSEQ multiplex PCR. The top ten hold 0.11% of the sample, which has 500,000 to 700,000 clones, around 96% seen once. Naive CD8 cells comprised CD45RO-negative, CCR7-positively selected cells, excluding terminally differentiated effector memory CD45RA+ cells. A word on this clone: Antigen unknown.

V gave up 5 bases and J gave up 2 bases; unmatched junction bases: 6. Germline V gives CDR1 MGHRA, CDR2 YSYEKL. This CDR3 has 15 amino acids. Study-wide results and caveats: Around 4.7% of naive CD4 clonotypes were shared across a few donors. Relative to clonotypes present in all four donors, those not shared had lower generation probabilities.

Sequencing was done on a sample of naive CD8+ T cells sorted from blood. The TCR comes from a woman in her twenties or thirties in good health. The chain recombines TRBV4-1 with TRBJ2-5; 9 bases are shared with TRBD2. The CDR3 bases are TGCGCCAGCAGCGCCCGACTAGCGGTACAAGAGACCCAGTACTTC. Protein: CASSARLAVQETQYF.